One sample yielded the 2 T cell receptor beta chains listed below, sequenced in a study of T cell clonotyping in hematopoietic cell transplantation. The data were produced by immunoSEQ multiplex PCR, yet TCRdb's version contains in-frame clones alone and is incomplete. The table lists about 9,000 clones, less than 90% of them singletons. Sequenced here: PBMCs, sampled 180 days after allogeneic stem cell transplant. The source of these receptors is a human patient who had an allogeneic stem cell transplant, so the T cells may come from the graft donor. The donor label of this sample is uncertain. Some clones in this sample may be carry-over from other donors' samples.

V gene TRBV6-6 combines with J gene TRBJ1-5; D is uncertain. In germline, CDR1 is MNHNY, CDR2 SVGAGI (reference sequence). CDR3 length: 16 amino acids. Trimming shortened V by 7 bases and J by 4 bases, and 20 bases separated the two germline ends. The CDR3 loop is CASNLRGSGRNQPQHF. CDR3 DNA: TGTGCCAGCAACTTACGAGGGTCCGGGAGGAATCAGCCCCAGCATTTT.

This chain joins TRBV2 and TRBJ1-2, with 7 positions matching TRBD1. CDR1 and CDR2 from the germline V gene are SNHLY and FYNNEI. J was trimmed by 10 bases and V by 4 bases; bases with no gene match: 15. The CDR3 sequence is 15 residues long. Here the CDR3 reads CASSVTPGTVMIYTF. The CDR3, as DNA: TGTGCCAGCAGTGTCACTCCCGGGACAGTGATGATCTACACCTTC.